This record covers a single T cell receptor (beta chain). No antigen is known for it. No much larger clone is present one base from it, and per-base qualities are unavailable. Patients with autoimmune disease history or receiving systemic immunosuppression were excluded from the trial. Peripheral blood for TCR sequencing was collected from all dose cohorts at baseline, on cycle 4 day 1, and on cycle 7 day 1. Samples came from an open-label, multicenter, first-in-human phase I dose-escalation trial of ivuxolimab. Adults with locally advanced or metastatic melanoma, renal cell, hepatocellular, or head and neck squamous cell carcinoma were enrolled in the trial. CD4+ and CD8+ T cells were sorted separately from peripheral blood before TCR sequencing. This specimen belongs to a study of OX40 agonist ivuxolimab in advanced cancers. For context, the study as a whole: Ivuxolimab, which targeted the costimulatory receptor OX40 (CD134), was an agonistic, fully human IgG2 monoclonal antibody. The monotherapy dose-escalation portion (N of about 50 patients) of the phase I ivuxolimab trial is reported in the paper. A male proportion of around 83% and a mean age of around 60 years, ranging from roughly 23 to 80, were recorded for the dose-escalation cohort. Intravenous ivuxolimab was administered to patients every 2 weeks at six dose levels: 0.01, 0.1, 0.3, 1.5, 3 and 10 mg/kg. Among the 52 dose-escalation patients, some 20 had hepatocellular carcinoma, roughly 15 melanoma, 9 renal cell carcinoma and 9 head and neck cancer. The purpose of peripheral TCRbeta sequencing was to test whether ivuxolimab changed TCR sequence diversity and led to clonal T-cell expansion. Prior anti-PD-1, anti-PD-L1 or anti-CTLA-4 therapy was permitted, and checkpoint inhibitors had been received by less than 45% of dose-escalation patients. Partial responses were achieved by three dose-escalation patients, of whom one had hepatocellular carcinoma and two had cutaneous melanoma.

For sequencing of the TCRbeta CDR3 region, genomic DNA was extracted from the sorted cells. TCRbeta CDR3 regions were sequenced using the immunoSEQ Assay. TCRdb re-hosts the immuneACCESS table, in-frame sequences only. Its copies lack some clones; in the studies checked, an unresolved V gene accounts for under half of them, and the cause for the rest is not known. The sample includes about 91,000 clones, with under 90% observed a single time. The biggest ten clones account for 0.95% to 1.3% of the sample. The germline V gene encodes CDR1 SNHLY and CDR2 FYNNEI. At the junction V is shortened by 1 base and J by 0 bases, with 6 bases in between. Spanning cysteine to phenylalanine, the CDR3 consists of 14 amino acids. Of all the DNA, just the CDR3 is kept, 42 bases in frame from base 1. The research as a whole found: Partial responders in the 0.1-3.0 mg/kg groups had among the lowest normalized peripheral clonal expansion, especially among CD8+ T cells. On average, CD8+ T cells showed more expanded clones than CD4+ T cells after ivuxolimab. Which antigens the clonally expanded peripheral T cells were specific for was not determined. Clonal expansion of both CD4+ and CD8+ blood T cells was observed from baseline to week 6 at doses 0.1 to 3.0 mg/kg. Low levels of normalized T-cell clonal expansion were also seen in some patients who did not respond.

The sequence derives from an adult with an advanced solid tumor such as melanoma, head and neck, liver or kidney cancer. The chain was built from TRBV2 and TRBJ1-1; the D gene remains uncertain. The sample was CD4+ or CD8+ T cells sorted from blood, taken in a trial of the OX40 agonist ivuxolimab. CDR3 sequence: CASSEGEVNTEAFF. The DNA sequence is given as TGTGCCAGCAGTGAAGGGGAAGTGAACACTGAAGCTTTCTTT.